Described below is a single T cell receptor beta chain sequence and its context. CDR3 size: 16 residues. Trimming took 7 bases from V and 0 from J; bases not matched to a gene: 4. Germline loops: CDR1 LNHDA, CDR2 SQIVND (reference sequence). This entry is derived from a study of blood T cell repertoires in COVID-19. The overall study: Samples came from the United States, Italy and Spain, spanning acute and convalescent COVID-19. T cells, B-cell-depleted T cells, or PBMCs supplied cDNA or gDNA.

How the authors handled the data: The authors estimated nucleated cell counts from reference gene primer amplification. Produced via immunoSEQ multiplex PCR; TCRdb's table is partial and in-frame only. V and J calls and clone size are those listed in that table; D and trimming were worked out from the DNA. The sample has about 200,000 clones, 70% to 90% seen once. This chain uses TRBV19 with TRBJ2-1; 12 bases map to TRBD2. Sequencing was performed on peripheral blood. This TCR came from a human donor with active or convalescent COVID-19. The donor label of this sample is uncertain. CDR3: CASTPTSGSSYNEQFF. CDR3 coding DNA: TGTGCCAGTACTCCGACTAGCGGGAGCTCCTACAATGAGCAGTTCTTC.